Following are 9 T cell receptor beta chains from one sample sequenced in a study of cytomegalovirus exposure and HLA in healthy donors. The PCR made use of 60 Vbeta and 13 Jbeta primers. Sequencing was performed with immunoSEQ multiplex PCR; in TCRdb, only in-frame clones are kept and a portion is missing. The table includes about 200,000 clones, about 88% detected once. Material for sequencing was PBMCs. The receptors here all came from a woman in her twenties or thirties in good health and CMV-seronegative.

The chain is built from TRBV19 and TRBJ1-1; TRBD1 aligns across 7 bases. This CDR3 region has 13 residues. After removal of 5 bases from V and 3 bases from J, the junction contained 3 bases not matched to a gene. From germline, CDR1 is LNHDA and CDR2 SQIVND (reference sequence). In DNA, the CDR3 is TGTGCCAGTAGTCAAGACAGGGACACTGAAGCTTTCTTT. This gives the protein CASSQDRDTEAFF.

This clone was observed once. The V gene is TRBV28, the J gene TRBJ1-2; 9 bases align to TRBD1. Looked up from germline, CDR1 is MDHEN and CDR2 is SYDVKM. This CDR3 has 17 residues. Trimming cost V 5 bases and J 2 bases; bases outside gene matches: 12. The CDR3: CASSPKTGGIGNYGYTF. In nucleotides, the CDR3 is TGTGCCAGCAGTCCCAAGACAGGGGGAATAGGGAACTATGGCTACACCTTC.

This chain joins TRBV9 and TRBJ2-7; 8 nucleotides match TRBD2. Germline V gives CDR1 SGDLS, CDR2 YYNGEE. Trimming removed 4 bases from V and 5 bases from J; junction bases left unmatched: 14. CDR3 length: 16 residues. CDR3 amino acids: CASSPIHSGAANEQYF. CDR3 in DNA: TGTGCCAGCAGCCCCATCCATAGCGGGGCCGCCAACGAGCAGTACTTC.

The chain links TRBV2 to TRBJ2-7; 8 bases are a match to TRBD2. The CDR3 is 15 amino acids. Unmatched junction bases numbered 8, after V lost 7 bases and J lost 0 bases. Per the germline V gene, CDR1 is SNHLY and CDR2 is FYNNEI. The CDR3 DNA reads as TGTGCCAGCACCCCCGGGACTAGGAGCTCCTACGAGCAGTACTTC. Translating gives CASTPGTRSSYEQYF. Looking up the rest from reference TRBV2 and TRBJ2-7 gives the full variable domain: EPEVTQTPSHQVTQMGQEVILRCVPISNHLYFYWYRQILGQKVEFLVSFYNNEISEKSEIFDDQFSVERPDGSNFTLKIRSTKLEDSAMYFCASTPGTRSSYEQYFGPGTRLTVT.

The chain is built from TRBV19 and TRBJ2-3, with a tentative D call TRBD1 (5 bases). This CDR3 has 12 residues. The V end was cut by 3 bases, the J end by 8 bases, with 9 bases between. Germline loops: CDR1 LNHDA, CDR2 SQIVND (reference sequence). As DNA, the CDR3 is TGTGCCAGTAGTATGCAGGGTAGTACGCAGTATTTT. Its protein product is CASSMQGSTQYF.

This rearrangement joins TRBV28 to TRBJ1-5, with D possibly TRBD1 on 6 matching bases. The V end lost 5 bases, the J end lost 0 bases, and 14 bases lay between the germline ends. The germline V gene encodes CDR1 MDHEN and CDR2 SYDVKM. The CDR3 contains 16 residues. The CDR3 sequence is CASSGLGTHSNQPQHF. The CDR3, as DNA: TGTGCCAGCAGTGGATTGGGGACACATAGCAATCAGCCCCAGCATTTT.

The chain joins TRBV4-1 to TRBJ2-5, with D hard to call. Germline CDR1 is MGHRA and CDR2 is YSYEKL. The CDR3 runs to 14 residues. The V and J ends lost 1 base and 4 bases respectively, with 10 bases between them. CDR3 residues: CASSQAPQVETQYF. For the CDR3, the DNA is TGCGCCAGCAGCCAAGCCCCCCAGGTAGAGACCCAGTACTTC.

The CDR3 sequence: CASSIGLAGHQETQYF. CDR3 coding DNA: TGTGCCAGTAGTATAGGTCTAGCGGGCCATCAAGAGACCCAGTACTTC. The rearrangement links TRBV19 to TRBJ2-5; 8 bases agree with TRBD2. Germline CDR1 and CDR2: LNHDA and SQIVND (reference sequence). The CDR3 loop spans 16 amino acids. Trimming removed 1 base from V and 2 bases from J; junction bases left unmatched: 6.

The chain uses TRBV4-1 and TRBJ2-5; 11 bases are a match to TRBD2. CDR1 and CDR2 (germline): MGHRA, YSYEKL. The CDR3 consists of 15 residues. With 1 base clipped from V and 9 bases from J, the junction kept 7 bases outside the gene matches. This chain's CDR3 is CASSQVLAGGRAQYF. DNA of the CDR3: TGCGCCAGCAGCCAAGTGCTAGCGGGGGGCAGGGCCCAGTACTTC.